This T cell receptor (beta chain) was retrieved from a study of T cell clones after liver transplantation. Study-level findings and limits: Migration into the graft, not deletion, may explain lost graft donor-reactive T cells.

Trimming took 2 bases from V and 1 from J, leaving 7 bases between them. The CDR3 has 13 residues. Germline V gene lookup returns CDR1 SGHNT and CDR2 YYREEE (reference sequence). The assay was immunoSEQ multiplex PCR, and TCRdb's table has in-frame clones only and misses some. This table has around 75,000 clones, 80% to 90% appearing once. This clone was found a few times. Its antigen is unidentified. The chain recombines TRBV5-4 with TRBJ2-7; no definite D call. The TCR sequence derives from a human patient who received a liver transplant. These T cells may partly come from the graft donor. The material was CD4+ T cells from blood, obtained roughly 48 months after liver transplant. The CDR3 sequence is CASSLGQSYEQYF. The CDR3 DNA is TGTGCCAGCAGCTTAGGTCAGTCCTACGAGCAGTACTTC.